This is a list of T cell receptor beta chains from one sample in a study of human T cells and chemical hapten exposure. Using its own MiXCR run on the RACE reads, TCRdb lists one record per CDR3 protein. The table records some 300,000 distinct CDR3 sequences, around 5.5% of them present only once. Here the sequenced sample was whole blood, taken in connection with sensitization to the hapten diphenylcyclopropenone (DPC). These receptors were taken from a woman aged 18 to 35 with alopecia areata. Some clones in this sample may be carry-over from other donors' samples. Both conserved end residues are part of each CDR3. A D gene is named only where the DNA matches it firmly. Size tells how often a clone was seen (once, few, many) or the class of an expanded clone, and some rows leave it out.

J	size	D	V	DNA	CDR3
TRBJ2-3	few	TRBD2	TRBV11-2	TGTGCCAGCAGCCTATTAACCGGGACTAGGACCACAGATACGCAGTATTTT	CASSLLTGTRTTDTQYF
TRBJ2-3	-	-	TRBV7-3	TGTGCCAGCAGTCTTTCATCGGGGCTGACCACAGATACGCAGTATTTT	CASSLSSGLTTDTQYF
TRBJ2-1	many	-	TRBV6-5	TGTGCCAGCAGTTACATCGATGAGCAGTTCTTC	CASSYIDEQFF
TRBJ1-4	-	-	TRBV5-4	TGTGCCAGCGGGACACAGGGCCAAAATGAAAAACTGTTTTTT	CASGTQGQNEKLFF
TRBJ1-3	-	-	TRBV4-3	TGCGCCAGCAGCCAAGATGATGTCGGCGCGCGGTCTGGAAACACCATATATTTT	CASSQDDVGARSGNTIYF
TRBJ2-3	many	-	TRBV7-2	TGTGCCAGCAGCTCCGGAAGGCGAGCGTGGACGCAGTATTTT	CASSSGRRAWTQYF
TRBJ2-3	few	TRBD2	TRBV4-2	TGTGCCAGCAGCCCCAAGACGGCGGGGGACACAGATACGCAGTATTTT	CASSPKTAGDTDTQYF
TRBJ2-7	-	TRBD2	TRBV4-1	TGCGCCAGCAGCCCGACTGCGGGGGGATTTTCCTACGAGCAGTACTTC	CASSPTAGGFSYEQYF
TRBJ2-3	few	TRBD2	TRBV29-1	TGCAGCGTTGAAAGCTTGGGGGGGACCGATACGCAGTATTTT	CSVESLGGTDTQYF
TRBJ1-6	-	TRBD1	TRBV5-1	TGCGCCAGCAGCTTGACAGGGGGCTCTAATTCACCCCTCCACTTT	CASSLTGGSNSPLHF
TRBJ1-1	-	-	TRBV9	TGTGCCAGCAGCGTAGGCAGGGCACACACTGAAGCTTTCTTT	CASSVGRAHTEAFF
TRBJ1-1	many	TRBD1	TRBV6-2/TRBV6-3	TGTGCCAGCAGTACGACAGGGAAGGGGACTGAAGCTTTCTTT	CASSTTGKGTEAFF
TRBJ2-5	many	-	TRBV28	TGTGCCAGCAGTTTGAGGGGGGGTGAGCGAGAGACCCAGTACTTC	CASSLRGGERETQYF
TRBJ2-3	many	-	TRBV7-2	TGTGCCAGCAGCTCAGGACTCGGAGGGGGTACGCAGTATTTT	CASSSGLGGGTQYF
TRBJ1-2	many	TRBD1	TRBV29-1	TGCAGCGTCACGGAAGACAGGGATGGCTATGGCTACACCTTC	CSVTEDRDGYGYTF
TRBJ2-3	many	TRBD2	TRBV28	TGTGCCAGCAGTTTTTTGGCTAGCGGAGATACGCAGTATTTT	CASSFLASGDTQYF
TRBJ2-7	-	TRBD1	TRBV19	TGTGCCAGTAGTATCCGGGACAGGGGTTTGTGGGAGCAGTACTTC	CASSIRDRGLWEQYF
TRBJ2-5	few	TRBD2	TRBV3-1	TGTGCCAGCACCCGGGGGACTAGCGGTTCTTCGGGGACCCAGTACTTC	CASTRGTSGSSGTQYF
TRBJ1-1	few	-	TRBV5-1	TGCGCCAGCAGCTTGGAGGCCTACGACACTGAAGCTTTCTTT	CASSLEAYDTEAFF
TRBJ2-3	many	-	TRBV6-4	TGTGCCAGCAGTGATAAGGGTACAGATACGCAGTATTTT	CASSDKGTDTQYF
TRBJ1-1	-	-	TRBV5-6	TGTGCCAGCAGCTTGGGCGCAAGGCTCGTGATAGGCACTGAAGCTTTCTTT	CASSLGARLVIGTEAFF
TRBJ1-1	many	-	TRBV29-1	TGCAGCGTTGGGATAGGGGTGGGGACTGAAGCTTTCTTT	CSVGIGVGTEAFF
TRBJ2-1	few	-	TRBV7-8	TGTGCCAGCAGCCCACATGGTGCCTCCTACAATGAGCAGTTCTTC	CASSPHGASYNEQFF
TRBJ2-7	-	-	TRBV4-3	TGCGCCAGCAGCCAAGCGACCTCCCTTTACGAGCAGTACTTC	CASSQATSLYEQYF
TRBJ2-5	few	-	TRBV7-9	TGTGCCAGCAGCTCTCCTATTCTGGGCCAGACCCAGTACTTC	CASSSPILGQTQYF
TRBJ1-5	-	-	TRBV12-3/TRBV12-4	TGTGCCAGCAGCCCTTCCCGGGGGGCCTTACTCAATAGCAATCAGCCCCAGCATTTT	CASSPSRGALLNSNQPQHF
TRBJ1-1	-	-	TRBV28	TGTGCCAGCCACCTAAGCGGAGGGAAAACTGAAGCTTTCTTT	CASHLSGGKTEAFF
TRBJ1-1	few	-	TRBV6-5	TGTGCCAGCAGTTACAACTCACAGCGGGAAGCTTTCTTT	CASSYNSQREAFF
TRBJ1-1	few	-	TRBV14	TGTGCCAGCAGCCAAGGGTTTCTTAAGGGGACTGAAGCTTTCTTT	CASSQGFLKGTEAFF
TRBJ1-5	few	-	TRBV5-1	TGCGCCAGCAGCCCGGAGGGGGTGAATAGCAATCAGCCCCAGCATTTT	CASSPEGVNSNQPQHF
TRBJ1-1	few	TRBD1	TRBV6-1	TGTGCCAGCAGTGACCCGGGACAGGGAAACACTGAAGCTTTCTTT	CASSDPGQGNTEAFF
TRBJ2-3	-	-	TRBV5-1	TGCGCCAGCAGCTTTGCCAGGGTTTCATCAGATACGCAGTATTTT	CASSFARVSSDTQYF
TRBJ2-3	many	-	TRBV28	TGTGCCAGCCGAGTCTGGGGGAGCACAGATACGCAGTATTTT	CASRVWGSTDTQYF
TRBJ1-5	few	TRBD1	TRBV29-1	TGCAGCGTCTCGGACAGGGCCTACAATCAGCCCCAGCATTTT	CSVSDRAYNQPQHF
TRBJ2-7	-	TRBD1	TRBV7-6	TGTGCCAGCAGCCGATACGAGGACAGGGGGGTTGTATACGAGCAGTACTTC	CASSRYEDRGVVYEQYF
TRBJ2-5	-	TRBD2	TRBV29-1	TGCAGCGTTGACTCCGGACTAGCCGAGGAGACCCAGTACTTC	CSVDSGLAEETQYF
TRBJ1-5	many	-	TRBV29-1	TGCAGCGTTGGGAGTGGGCAGGGAGGAGTAGCGACCCAGCATTTT	CSVGSGQGGVATQHF
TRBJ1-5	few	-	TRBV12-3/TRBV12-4	TGTGCCAGCAGTTTTTTTGGTGGGCCCCAGCATTTT	CASSFFGGPQHF
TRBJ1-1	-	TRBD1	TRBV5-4	TGTGCCAGCAGCTTTGGACAGGTGGGCACTGAAGCTTTCTTT	CASSFGQVGTEAFF
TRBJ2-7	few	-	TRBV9	TGTGCCAGCAGCTTTACCGACAGTCCCCACGAGCAGTACTTC	CASSFTDSPHEQYF
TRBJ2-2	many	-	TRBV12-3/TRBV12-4	TGTGCCAGCACCCCGGGGGATTCCACCGGGGAGCTGTTTTTT	CASTPGDSTGELFF
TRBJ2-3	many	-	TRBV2	TGTGCCAGCAGCCCTGAATACACAGATACGCAGTATTTT	CASSPEYTDTQYF
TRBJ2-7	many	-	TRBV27	TGTGCCAGCAGTTTATTCCCGCGGGCGGGCTACGAGCAGTACTTC	CASSLFPRAGYEQYF
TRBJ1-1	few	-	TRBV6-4	TGTGCCAGCAGCCCCGAGGAAGCTTTCTTT	CASSPEEAFF
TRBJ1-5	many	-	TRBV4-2	TGTGCCAGCAGCCAAGGCGGCGACAGGTTGTTTTGGGGCAATCAGCCCCAGCATTTT	CASSQGGDRLFWGNQPQHF
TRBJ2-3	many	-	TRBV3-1	TGTGCCAGCAGCCGGGGAAGCCCAAGGGACCTTAAAAGAGATACGCAGTATTTT	CASSRGSPRDLKRDTQYF
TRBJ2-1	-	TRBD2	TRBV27	TGTGCCAGCAGTTTAGCGGGGGGGCAAAATGAGCAGTTCTTC	CASSLAGGQNEQFF
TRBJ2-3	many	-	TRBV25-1	TGTGCCAGCAGTGAACGCAGGGTCACAGATACGCAGTATTTT	CASSERRVTDTQYF
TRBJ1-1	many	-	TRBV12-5	TGTGCTACCCTTAAGCACAGGACATCTGAAGCTTTCTTT	CATLKHRTSEAFF
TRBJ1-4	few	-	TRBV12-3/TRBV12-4	TGTGCCAGCAGTTCGGGATTCCGGGAAAAACTGTTTTTT	CASSSGFREKLFF